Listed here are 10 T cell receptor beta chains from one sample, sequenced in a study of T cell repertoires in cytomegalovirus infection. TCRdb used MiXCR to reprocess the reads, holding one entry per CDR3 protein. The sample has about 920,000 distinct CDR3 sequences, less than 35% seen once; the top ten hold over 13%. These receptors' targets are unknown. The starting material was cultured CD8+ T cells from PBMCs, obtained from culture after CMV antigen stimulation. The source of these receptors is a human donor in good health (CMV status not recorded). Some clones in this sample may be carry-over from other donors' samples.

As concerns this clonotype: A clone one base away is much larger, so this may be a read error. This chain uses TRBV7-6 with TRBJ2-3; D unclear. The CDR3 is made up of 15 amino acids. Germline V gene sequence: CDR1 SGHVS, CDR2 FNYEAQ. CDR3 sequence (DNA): TGTGCCAGCAGCTTAAATTTTCTCGGGCCAGATATGCAGTATTTT. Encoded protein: CASSLNFLGPDMQYF.

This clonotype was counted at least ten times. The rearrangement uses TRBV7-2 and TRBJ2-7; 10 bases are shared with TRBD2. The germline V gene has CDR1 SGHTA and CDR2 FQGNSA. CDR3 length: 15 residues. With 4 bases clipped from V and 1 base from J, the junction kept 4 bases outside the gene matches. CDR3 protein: CASSSSGGLSYEQYV. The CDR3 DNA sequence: TGTGCCAGCAGCTCTAGCGGGGGCCTTTCCTACGAGCAGTACGTC.

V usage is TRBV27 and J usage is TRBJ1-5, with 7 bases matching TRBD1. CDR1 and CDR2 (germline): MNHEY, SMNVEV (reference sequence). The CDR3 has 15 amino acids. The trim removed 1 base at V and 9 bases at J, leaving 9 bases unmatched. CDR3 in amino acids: CASSLLGTAHTPQHF. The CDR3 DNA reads TGTGCCAGCAGTTTATTAGGGACAGCCCATACGCCCCAGCATTTT.

The DNA for the CDR3 is TGTGCCAGCAGTTTGGCCCCCACCCTAGGCACTGAAGCTTTCTTT. Protein: CASSLAPTLGTEAFF. The J gene is TRBJ1-1, the V gene TRBV27; no clear D gene. The CDR3 covers 15 residues. Trimming stripped 3 bases from V and 4 bases from J, with 15 bases between. The germline V gene has CDR1 MNHEY and CDR2 SMNVEV (reference sequence).

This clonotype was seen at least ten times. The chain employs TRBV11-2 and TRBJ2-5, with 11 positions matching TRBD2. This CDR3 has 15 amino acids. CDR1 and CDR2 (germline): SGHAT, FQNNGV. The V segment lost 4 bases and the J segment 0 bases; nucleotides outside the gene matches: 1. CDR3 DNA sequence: TGTGCCAGCAGCTATAGCGGGGGGGACCAAGAGACCCAGTACTTC. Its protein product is CASSYSGGDQETQYF.

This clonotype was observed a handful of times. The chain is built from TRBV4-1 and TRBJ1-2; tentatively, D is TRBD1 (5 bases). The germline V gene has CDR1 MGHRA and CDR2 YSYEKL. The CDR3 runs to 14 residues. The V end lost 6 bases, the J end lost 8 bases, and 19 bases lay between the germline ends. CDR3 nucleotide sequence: TGCGCCAGCAGTCCGGGACCTCTTACCCAAGGCTACACCTTC. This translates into CASSPGPLTQGYTF.

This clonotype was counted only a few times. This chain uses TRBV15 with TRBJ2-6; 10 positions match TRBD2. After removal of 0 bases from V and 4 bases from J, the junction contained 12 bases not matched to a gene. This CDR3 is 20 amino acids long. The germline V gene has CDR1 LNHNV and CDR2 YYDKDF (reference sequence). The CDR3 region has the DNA TGTGCCACCAGCAGAGATCGGCTGGTAGCGGGGGGTCTGGGGGCCAACGTCCTGACTTTC. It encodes CATSRDRLVAGGLGANVLTF.

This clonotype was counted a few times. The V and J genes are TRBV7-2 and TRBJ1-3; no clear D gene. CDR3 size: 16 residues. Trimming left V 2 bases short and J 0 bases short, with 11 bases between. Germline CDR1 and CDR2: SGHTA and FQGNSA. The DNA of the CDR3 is TGTGCCAGCAGCTTAAGGGAGGGCTACTCTGGAAACACCATATATTTT. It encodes CASSLREGYSGNTIYF.

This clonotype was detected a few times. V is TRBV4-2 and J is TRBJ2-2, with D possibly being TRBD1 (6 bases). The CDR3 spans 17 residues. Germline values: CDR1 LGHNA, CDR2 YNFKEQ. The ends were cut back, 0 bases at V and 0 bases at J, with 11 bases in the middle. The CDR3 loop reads CASSQDEQGTNTGELFF. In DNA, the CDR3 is TGTGCCAGCAGCCAAGATGAGCAGGGGACGAACACCGGGGAGCTGTTTTTT.

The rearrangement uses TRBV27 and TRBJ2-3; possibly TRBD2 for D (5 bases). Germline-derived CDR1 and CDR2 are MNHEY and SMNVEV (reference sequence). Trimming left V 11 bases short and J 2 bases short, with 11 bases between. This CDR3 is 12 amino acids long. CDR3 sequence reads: CACWTYTDTQYF. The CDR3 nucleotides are TGTGCCTGCTGGACTTACACAGATACGCAGTATTTT.